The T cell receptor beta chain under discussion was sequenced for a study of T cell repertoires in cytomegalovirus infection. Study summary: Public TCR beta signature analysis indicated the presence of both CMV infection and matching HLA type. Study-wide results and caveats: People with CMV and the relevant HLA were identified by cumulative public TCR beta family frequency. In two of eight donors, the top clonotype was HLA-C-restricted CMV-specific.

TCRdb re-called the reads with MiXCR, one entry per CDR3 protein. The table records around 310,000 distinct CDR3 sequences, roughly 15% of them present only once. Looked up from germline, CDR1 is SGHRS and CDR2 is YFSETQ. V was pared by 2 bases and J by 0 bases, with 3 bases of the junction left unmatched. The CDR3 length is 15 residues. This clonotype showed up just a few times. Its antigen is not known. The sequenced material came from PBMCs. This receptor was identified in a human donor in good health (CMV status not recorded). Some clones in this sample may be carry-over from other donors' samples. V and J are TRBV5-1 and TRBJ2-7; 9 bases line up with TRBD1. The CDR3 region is CASSFGDRDSYEQYF. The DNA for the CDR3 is TGCGCCAGCAGCTTCGGGGACAGGGACTCCTACGAGCAGTACTTC.